A selection of T cell receptor beta chains follows, all from one sample in a study of blood T cell repertoires in COVID-19. The repertoire was sequenced with immunoSEQ multiplex PCR; TCRdb's copy has only in-frame clones and lacks some. Of fewer than 350,000 clones in the sample, around 87% are singletons; the top ten hold roughly 8%. The source material was peripheral blood. The origin of the receptors is a woman aged 45-65 years who had recovered from COVID-19. CDR3s include the opening cysteine and the closing phenylalanine or tryptophan. A D gene is named only where the DNA matches it firmly. Rows may omit the clone size; those that give it use once, few, many or a size class.

j_call d_call clone_size v_call cdr3_aa cdr3_nt
TRBJ2-1 TRBD2 - TRBV11-2 CASSERGSYNEQFF TGTGCCAGCAGCGAGCGGGGATCCTACAATGAGCAGTTCTTC
TRBJ1-2 - - TRBV4-2 CASSQDNRAYGYTF TGTGCCAGCAGCCAAGATAACAGAGCCTATGGCTACACCTTC
TRBJ1-1 TRBD1 - TRBV28 CASTRTGSNTEAFF TGTGCCAGCACCCGGACAGGGTCGAACACTGAAGCTTTCTTT
TRBJ2-1 - - TRBV7-2 CASSPFGYNEQFF TGTGCCAGCAGCCCCTTCGGGTACAATGAGCAGTTCTTC
TRBJ2-2 TRBD2 - TRBV15 CATSSKREGLGGELFF TGTGCCACCAGCAGCAAGCGGGAGGGCCTTGGCGGGGAGCTGTTTTTT
TRBJ1-4 - once TRBV6-2/TRBV6-3 CASSLDRTKILFF TGTGCCAGCAGTCTCGACAGGACGAAGATACTGTTTTTT
TRBJ1-2 - - TRBV27 CASSFLPRGTGYGYTF TGTGCCAGCAGTTTTCTCCCCCGGGGGACGGGCTATGGCTACACCTTC
TRBJ1-4 - - TRBV6-5 CASSYRGTGNEKLFF TGTGCCAGCAGTTACCGGGGGACCGGGAATGAAAAACTGTTTTTT
TRBJ1-6 - - TRBV7-2 CASSLALGEGSPLHF TGTGCCAGCAGCTTAGCGCTGGGTGAGGGTTCACCCCTCCACTTT
TRBJ1-3 - - TRBV4-1 CASSQASGGVAGNTIYF TGCGCCAGCAGCCAAGCTTCCGGTGGTGTTGCTGGAAACACCATATATTTT
TRBJ2-1 - - TRBV28 CASSSPRGLRSYNEQFF TGTGCCAGCAGCAGCCCCCGGGGACTCCGCTCCTACAATGAGCAGTTCTTC